One sample yielded the 19 T cell receptor beta chains listed below, sequenced in a study of cytomegalovirus exposure and HLA in healthy donors. The PCR was carried out with 60 Vbeta primers and 13 Jbeta primers. Using immunoSEQ multiplex PCR, the repertoire was profiled, and TCRdb retains in-frame clones only, with some absent. In the table there are 130,000 or so clones, approximately 80% of which are singletons. Sequencing was performed on PBMCs. The receptors shown here come from a woman aged 18-35 years in good health and CMV-seropositive.

The rearrangement uses TRBV4-1 and TRBJ2-7, with D uncertain. Trimming left V 4 bases short and J 3 bases short, with 13 bases between. The CDR3 covers 14 residues. Germline values: CDR1 MGHRA, CDR2 YSYEKL. The CDR3 DNA sequence: TGCGCCAGCAGCCCGAGTCAGGTTAGCTACGAGCAGTACTTC. Translated, it gives CASSPSQVSYEQYF.

The CDR3, as DNA: TGTGCCAGCAGCCAAGTTGGGGGGGGATACAATGAGCAGTTCTTC. Translating it yields CASSQVGGGYNEQFF. The genes are TRBV4-2 and TRBJ2-1; TRBD2 matches 7 bases. The CDR3 is 15 residues long. The germline gives CDR1 LGHNA, CDR2 YNFKEQ. Unmatched junction bases numbered 4, after V lost 1 base and J lost 4 bases.

V usage is TRBV19 and J usage is TRBJ2-7; D is unclear. The CDR3 is made up of 14 amino acids. Trimming left V 3 bases short and J 2 bases short, with 11 bases between. Germline values: CDR1 LNHDA, CDR2 SQIVND (reference sequence). CDR3 sequence: CASSINDKPYEQYF. For the CDR3, the DNA is TGTGCCAGTAGTATCAACGACAAACCCTACGAGCAGTACTTC.

The V call is TRBV28, the J call TRBJ1-1; possible D gene TRBD1, 6 bases. The CDR3 has 16 amino acids. The germline gives CDR1 MDHEN, CDR2 SYDVKM. V was shortened by 2 bases and J by 6 bases, with 19 bases between the two germline ends. This chain's CDR3 is CASSLNFGGTGPEAFF. The CDR3 nucleotides read TGTGCCAGCAGTTTAAACTTCGGTGGAACAGGGCCTGAAGCTTTCTTT. Full variable domain (rest looked up from reference TRBV28 and TRBJ1-1): DVKVTQSSRYLVKRTGEKVFLECVQDMDHENMFWYRQDPGLGLRLIYFSYDVKMKEKGDIPEGYSVSREKKERFSLILESASTNQTSMYLCASSLNFGGTGPEAFFGQGTRLTVV.

The chain uses TRBV5-6 and TRBJ1-2; 7 positions match TRBD1. This CDR3 comprises 12 residues. Unmatched junction bases numbered 3, after V lost 6 bases and J lost 4 bases. Germline lookup yields CDR1 SGHDT and CDR2 YYEEEE. The CDR3 DNA follows: TGTGCCAGCAACAGGGGAGCCTATGGCTACACCTTC. Protein product: CASNRGAYGYTF.

The chain carries TRBV7-3 and TRBJ2-3, with D possibly matching TRBD2 (7 bases). CDR1 and CDR2 from the germline V gene are SGHTA and FQGTGA. The CDR3 contains 14 residues. The V and J ends lost 0 bases and 6 bases respectively, with 10 bases between them. The CDR3 here is CASSLTGGRDTQYF. Written as DNA, the CDR3 is TGTGCCAGCAGCTTAACGGGGGGGCGGGATACGCAGTATTTT.

The gene calls are TRBV27 and TRBJ1-5; D is undetermined. V lost 1 base and J 2 bases, leaving 6 bases between the germline ends. The CDR3 runs to 14 residues. Looked up from germline, CDR1 is MNHEY and CDR2 is SMNVEV (reference sequence). CDR3 in amino acids: CASSLLAGNQPQHF. In nucleotides, the CDR3 is TGTGCCAGCAGTTTATTGGCCGGCAATCAGCCCCAGCATTTT.

This chain joins TRBV7-2 and TRBJ2-1, with D tentatively TRBD2 (5 bases). CDR1 SGHTA and CDR2 FQGNSA come from the germline V gene. The CDR3 extends over 15 amino acids. Trimming shortened V by 4 bases and J by 0 bases, and 10 bases separated the two germline ends. This CDR3 reads CASSSKGSSYNEQFF. The CDR3 DNA sequence: TGTGCCAGCAGCTCCAAAGGGAGCTCCTACAATGAGCAGTTCTTC.

This clone showed up just a few times. The chain has TRBV5-5 and TRBJ2-7; no clear D gene. Germline CDR1 and CDR2: SGHKS and YYEKEE (reference sequence). The CDR3 consists of 15 residues. V lost 5 bases and J lost 2, with 17 bases in between. The chain's CDR3 is CASSPAFQDAYEQYF. The CDR3 DNA sequence: TGTGCCAGCAGTCCTGCTTTTCAGGATGCCTACGAGCAGTACTTC.

The chain recombines TRBV12-5 with TRBJ2-7; D unresolved. This CDR3 has 14 residues. CDR1 and CDR2 from the germline V gene are LGHNT and FRNRAP. Trimming left V 6 bases short and J 0 bases short, with 12 bases between. This chain's CDR3 is CASGERLSSYEQYF. Here the CDR3 DNA reads TGTGCTAGTGGGGAGAGACTTAGCTCCTACGAGCAGTACTTC.

V gene TRBV5-4 combines with J gene TRBJ2-7, with D unresolved. V lost 1 base to trimming and J lost 12 bases, with 14 bases between them. The germline V gene encodes CDR1 SGHNT and CDR2 YYREEE (reference sequence). The CDR3 length is 12 residues. CDR3 in amino acids: CASSLSQPQTYF. As DNA, the CDR3 is TGTGCCAGCAGCTTGTCACAGCCACAGACGTACTTC.

This chain joins TRBV5-1 and TRBJ1-3; TRBD1 aligns across 10 bases. Trimming removed 5 bases from V and 4 bases from J; junction bases left unmatched: 6. In germline, CDR1 is SGHRS, CDR2 YFSETQ. CDR3 size: 15 residues. The CDR3 protein is CASRSGQGIGNTIYF. Here the CDR3 DNA reads TGCGCCAGCAGGTCGGGACAGGGGATCGGAAACACCATATATTTT. Supplemented by reference TRBV5-1 and TRBJ1-3, the full variable domain reads KAGVTQTPRYLIKTRGQQVTLSCSPISGHRSVSWYQQTPGQGLQFLFEYFSETQRNKGNFPGRFSGRQFSNSRSEMNVSTLELGDSALYLCASRSGQGIGNTIYFGEGSWLTVV.

The chain carries TRBV21-1 and TRBJ1-1; the D segment call TRBD1 is taken from the table without a DNA check. TRBV21-1 is a pseudogene segment. This CDR3 is 14 amino acids long. This CDR3 is CASRRGRGNTEAFF. CDR3 in DNA: TGTGCCAGCAGGAGGGGGCGCGGGAACACTGAAGCTTTCTTT.

The rearrangement joins TRBV6-5 to TRBJ2-3; D may be TRBD2 (5 bases). CDR3 length: 14 residues. Germline CDR1 is MNHEY and CDR2 is SVGAGI. V dropped 6 bases and J dropped 0 bases, with 10 bases sitting between them. In DNA form, the CDR3 reads TGTGCCAGCAGCGGTGGCGGGAGCACAGATACGCAGTATTTT. As protein: CASSGGGSTDTQYF.

With respect to this clone: Compared with germline, one end of the junction differs, possibly owing to a read error. CDR3 region: CTSSGMRGAGTDTQYF. The CDR3 nucleotides are TGTACCAGCAGCGGGATGCGGGGGGCTGGCACAGATACGCAGTATTTT. The J gene is TRBJ2-3, the V gene TRBV4-2, with TRBD2 identical over 8 bases. Germline V CDR1 and CDR2: LGHNA, YNFKEQ. There are 16 residues in the CDR3.

J is TRBJ1-2 and V is TRBV27; D is unclear. V lost 3 bases, J lost 4 bases, and 12 bases lay in between. CDR1 is MNHEY, CDR2 SMNVEV, per germline (reference sequence). There are 14 residues in the CDR3. The chain's CDR3 is CASSFDAGGYGYTF. The CDR3 DNA reads TGTGCCAGCAGTTTTGATGCCGGCGGCTATGGCTACACCTTC.

V and J are TRBV5-8 and TRBJ1-1, with a possible D match to TRBD1 (5 bases). Germline CDR1 SGHTS, CDR2 YDEGEE. This CDR3 is 15 amino acids long. Trimming took 1 base from V and 2 from J, leaving 12 bases between them. CDR3 coding DNA: TGTGCCAGCAGCTTGCCGCGGGGCCTAAACACTGAAGCTTTCTTT. This gives the protein CASSLPRGLNTEAFF.

The chain employs TRBV25-1 and TRBJ2-7, with D unclear. The V gene lost 0 bases and the J gene lost 3 bases, with 9 bases spanning the gap. In germline, CDR1 is MGHDK, CDR2 SYGVNS. The CDR3 sequence is 14 residues long. The DNA of the CDR3 is TGTGCCAGCAGTGAATACAATAGCTACTACGAGCAGTACTTC. Protein: CASSEYNSYYEQYF.

This clone was recorded only once. This chain links TRBV19 with TRBJ2-2, with 14 positions matching TRBD2. The V gene end was trimmed by 9 bases and the J gene end by 4 bases; junction bases not matched to a gene: 7. Germline V gives CDR1 LNHDA, CDR2 SQIVND (reference sequence). The length of the CDR3 is 16 residues. The CDR3: CASLTSGGARTGELFF. The DNA for the CDR3 is TGTGCCAGCCTGACTAGCGGGGGGGCTCGCACCGGGGAGCTGTTTTTT.